This record looks at one T cell receptor beta chain sequence and its context. Trimming stripped 3 bases from V and 0 bases from J, with 5 bases between. Germline CDR1 is LNHDA and CDR2 is SQIVND (reference sequence). The CDR3 extends over 13 amino acids. Generated by immunoSEQ multiplex PCR, the TCRdb table keeps only in-frame clones and is missing some. The sample has over 80,000 clones, 80% to 90% seen once; the top ten hold less than 0.65%. Indicated time point: baseline, week 1 (first vaccination visit). Treatment described: pre-vaccination baseline after standard-of-care therapy. The sample belongs to a study of a mutant IDH1 vaccine in newly diagnosed glioma.

Sequencing was performed on PBMCs, taken from a glioma patient treated with radiotherapy, temozolomide or both. The clonotype was recovered from a woman in her fifties or sixties with glioma. The chain recombines TRBV19 with TRBJ1-2; D call uncertain. The CDR3 DNA reads TGTGCCAGTAGTATCGAGGCTAACTATGGCTACACCTTC. Translation gives CASSIEANYGYTF.